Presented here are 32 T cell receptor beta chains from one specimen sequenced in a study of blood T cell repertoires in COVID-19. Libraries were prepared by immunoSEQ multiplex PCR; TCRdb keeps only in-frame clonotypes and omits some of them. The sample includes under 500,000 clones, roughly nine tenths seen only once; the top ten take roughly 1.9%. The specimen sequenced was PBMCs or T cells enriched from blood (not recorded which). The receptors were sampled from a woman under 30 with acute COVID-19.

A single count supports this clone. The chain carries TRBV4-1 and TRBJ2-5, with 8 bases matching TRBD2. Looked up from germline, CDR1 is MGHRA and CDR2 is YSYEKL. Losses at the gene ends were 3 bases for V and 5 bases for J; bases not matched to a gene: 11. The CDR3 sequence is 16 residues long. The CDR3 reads CASSHGTSRGGETQYF. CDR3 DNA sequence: TGCGCCAGCAGCCACGGGACTAGTCGGGGCGGGGAGACCCAGTACTTC.

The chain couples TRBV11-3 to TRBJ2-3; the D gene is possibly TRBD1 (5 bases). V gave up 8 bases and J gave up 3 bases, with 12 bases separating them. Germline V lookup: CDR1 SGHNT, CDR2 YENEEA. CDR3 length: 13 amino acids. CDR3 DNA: TGTGCCAGCGGGGTAAAGGGGACAGATACGCAGTATTTT. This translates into CASGVKGTDTQYF.

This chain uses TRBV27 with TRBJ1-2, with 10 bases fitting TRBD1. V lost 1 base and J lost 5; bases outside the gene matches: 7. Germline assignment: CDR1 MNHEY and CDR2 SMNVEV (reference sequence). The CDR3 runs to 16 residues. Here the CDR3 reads CASSLLKRTGGYGYTF. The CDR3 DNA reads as TGTGCCAGCAGTTTATTGAAAAGGACAGGGGGATATGGCTACACCTTC.

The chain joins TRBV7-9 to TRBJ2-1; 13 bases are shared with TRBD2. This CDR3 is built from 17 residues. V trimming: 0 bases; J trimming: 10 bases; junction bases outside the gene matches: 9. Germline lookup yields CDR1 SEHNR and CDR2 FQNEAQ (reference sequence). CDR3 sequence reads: CASSLARSGLAGEEQFF. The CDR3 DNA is TGTGCCAGCAGCTTAGCGCGTTCCGGACTAGCGGGAGAGGAGCAGTTCTTC.

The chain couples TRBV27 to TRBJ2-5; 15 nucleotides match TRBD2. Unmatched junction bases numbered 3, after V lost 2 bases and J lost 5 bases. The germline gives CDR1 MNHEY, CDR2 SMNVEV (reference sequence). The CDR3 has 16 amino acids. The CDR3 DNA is TGTGCCAGCAGTTTAGGGACTAGCGGGAGGCGGGAGACCCAGTACTTC. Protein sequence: CASSLGTSGRRETQYF.

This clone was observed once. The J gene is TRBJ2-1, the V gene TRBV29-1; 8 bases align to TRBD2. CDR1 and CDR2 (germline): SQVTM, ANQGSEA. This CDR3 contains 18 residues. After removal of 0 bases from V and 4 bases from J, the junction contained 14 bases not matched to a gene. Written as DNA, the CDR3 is TGCAGCGTTGAAGATTCTCTAGACCGGGGGGGCTCATACAATGAGCAGTTCTTC. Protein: CSVEDSLDRGGSYNEQFF.

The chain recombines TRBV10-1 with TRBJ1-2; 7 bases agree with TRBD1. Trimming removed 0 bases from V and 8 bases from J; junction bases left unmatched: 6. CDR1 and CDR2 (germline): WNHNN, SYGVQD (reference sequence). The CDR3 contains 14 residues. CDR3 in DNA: TGCGCCAGCAGTGAGTCGAGGAGGGGGCAAGGCTACACCTTC. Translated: CASSESRRGQGYTF.

The CDR3 sequence is CASSQVRGVSTDTQYF. Here the CDR3 DNA reads TGTGCCAGCAGCCAAGTTAGAGGTGTCTCCACAGATACGCAGTATTTT. The chain has TRBV3-1 (or the pseudogene TRBV3-2) and TRBJ2-3; D gene uncertain. Germline V gene sequence: CDR1 LGHDT, CDR2 YNNKEL (reference sequence). V lost 1 base, J lost 2 bases, and 13 bases lay in between. CDR3 length: 16 residues.

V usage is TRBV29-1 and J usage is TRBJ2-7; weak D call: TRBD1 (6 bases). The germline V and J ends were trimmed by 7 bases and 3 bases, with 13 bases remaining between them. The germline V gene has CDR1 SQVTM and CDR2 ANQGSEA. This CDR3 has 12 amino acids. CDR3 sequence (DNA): TGCAGCGCCAGGACAGCCTACTACGAGCAGTACTTC. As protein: CSARTAYYEQYF.

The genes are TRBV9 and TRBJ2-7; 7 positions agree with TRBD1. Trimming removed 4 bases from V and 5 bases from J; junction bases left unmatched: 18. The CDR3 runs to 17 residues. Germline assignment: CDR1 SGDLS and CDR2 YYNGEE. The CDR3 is CASSPRTPTGYSDEQYF. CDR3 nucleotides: TGTGCCAGCAGCCCCCGAACGCCGACAGGGTATAGTGACGAGCAGTACTTC. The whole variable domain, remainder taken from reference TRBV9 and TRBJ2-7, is DSGVTQTPKHLITATGQRVTLRCSPRSGDLSVYWYQQSLDQGLQFLIQYYNGEERAKGNILERFSAQQFPDLHSELNLSSLELGDSALYFCASSPRTPTGYSDEQYFGPGTRLTVT.

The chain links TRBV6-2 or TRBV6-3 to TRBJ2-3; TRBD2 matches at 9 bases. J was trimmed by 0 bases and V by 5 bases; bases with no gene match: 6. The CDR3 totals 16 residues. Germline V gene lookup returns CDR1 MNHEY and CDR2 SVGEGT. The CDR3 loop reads CASSTTSGSSTDTQYF. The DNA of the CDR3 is TGTGCCAGCAGTACTACTAGCGGGTCTAGCACAGATACGCAGTATTTT.

CDR3 coding DNA: TGTGCCAGCAGCTTGGTGTCGGGGGAAGGGGAGACCCAGTACTTC. Protein: CASSLVSGEGETQYF. The chain combines TRBV5-6 with TRBJ2-5; D is perhaps TRBD2 (6 bases). The V end lost 0 bases, the J end lost 5 bases, and 14 bases lay between the germline ends. The CDR3 spans 15 residues. Germline CDR1 SGHDT, CDR2 YYEEEE.

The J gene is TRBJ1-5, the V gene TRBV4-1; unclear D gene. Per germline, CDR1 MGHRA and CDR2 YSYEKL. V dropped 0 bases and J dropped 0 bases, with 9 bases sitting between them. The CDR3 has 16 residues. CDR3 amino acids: CASSQEVGRSNQPQHF. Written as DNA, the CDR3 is TGCGCCAGCAGCCAAGAGGTGGGCCGTAGCAATCAGCCCCAGCATTTT.

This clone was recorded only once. This chain's CDR3 is CASSQEAGRQETQYF. The CDR3 region has the DNA TGTGCCAGCAGTCAAGAAGCGGGGAGGCAAGAGACCCAGTACTTC. This chain connects TRBV2 to TRBJ2-5; 7 bases match TRBD2. This CDR3 is built from 15 residues. The germline V gene encodes CDR1 SNHLY and CDR2 FYNNEI. Trimming took 5 bases from V and 2 from J; bases not matched to a gene: 8.

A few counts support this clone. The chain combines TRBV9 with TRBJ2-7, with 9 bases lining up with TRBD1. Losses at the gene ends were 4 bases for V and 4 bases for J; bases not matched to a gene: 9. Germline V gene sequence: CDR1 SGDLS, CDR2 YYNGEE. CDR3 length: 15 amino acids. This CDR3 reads CASSPKQGASYEQYF. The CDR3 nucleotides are TGTGCCAGCAGCCCGAAACAGGGGGCTTCGTACGAGCAGTACTTC.

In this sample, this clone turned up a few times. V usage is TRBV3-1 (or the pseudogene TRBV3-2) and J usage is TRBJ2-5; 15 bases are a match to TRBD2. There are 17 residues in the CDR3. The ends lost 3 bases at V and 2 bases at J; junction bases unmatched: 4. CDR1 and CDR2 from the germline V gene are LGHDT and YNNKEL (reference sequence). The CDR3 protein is CASSHRGLAGGQETQYF. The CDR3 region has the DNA TGTGCCAGCAGCCATCGCGGACTAGCGGGGGGGCAAGAGACCCAGTACTTC.

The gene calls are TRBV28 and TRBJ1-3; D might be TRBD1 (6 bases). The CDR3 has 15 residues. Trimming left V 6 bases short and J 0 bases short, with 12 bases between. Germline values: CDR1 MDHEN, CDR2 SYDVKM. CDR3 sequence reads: CASRWGGLSGNTIYF. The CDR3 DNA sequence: TGTGCCAGCAGGTGGGGGGGCCTCTCTGGAAACACCATATATTTT.

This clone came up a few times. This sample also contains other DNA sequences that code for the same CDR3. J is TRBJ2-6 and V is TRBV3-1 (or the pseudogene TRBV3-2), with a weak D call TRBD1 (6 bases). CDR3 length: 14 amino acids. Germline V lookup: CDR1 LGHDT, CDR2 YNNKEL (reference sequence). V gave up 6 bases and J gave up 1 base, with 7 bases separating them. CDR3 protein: CASRQGSGANVLTF. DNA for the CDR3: TGTGCCAGCAGACAGGGTTCTGGGGCCAACGTCCTGACTTTC.

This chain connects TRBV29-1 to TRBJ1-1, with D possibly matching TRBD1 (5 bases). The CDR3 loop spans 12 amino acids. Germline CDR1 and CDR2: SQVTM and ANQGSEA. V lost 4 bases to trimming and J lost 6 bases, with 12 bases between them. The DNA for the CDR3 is TGCAGCGTTGGAGCCAGGGAAGCTGAAGCTTTCTTT. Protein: CSVGAREAEAFF.

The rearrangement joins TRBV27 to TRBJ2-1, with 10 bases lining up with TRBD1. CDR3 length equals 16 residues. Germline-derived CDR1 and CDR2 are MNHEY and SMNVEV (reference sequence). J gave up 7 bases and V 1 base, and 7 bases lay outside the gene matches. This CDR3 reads CASSLYPDRGRNEQFF. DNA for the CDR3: TGTGCCAGCAGTTTATACCCCGACAGGGGGCGAAATGAGCAGTTCTTC.

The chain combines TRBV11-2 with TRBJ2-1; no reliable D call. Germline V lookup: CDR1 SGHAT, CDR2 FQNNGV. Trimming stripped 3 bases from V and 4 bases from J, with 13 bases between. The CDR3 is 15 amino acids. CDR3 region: CASSFTRAQYNEQFF. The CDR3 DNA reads TGTGCCAGCAGCTTCACTCGAGCGCAATACAATGAGCAGTTCTTC. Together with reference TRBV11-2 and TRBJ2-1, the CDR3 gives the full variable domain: EAGVAQSPRYKIIEKRQSVAFWCNPISGHATLYWYQQILGQGPKLLIQFQNNGVVDDSQLPKDRFSAERLKGVDSTLKIQPAKLEDSAVYLCASSFTRAQYNEQFFGPGTRLTVL.

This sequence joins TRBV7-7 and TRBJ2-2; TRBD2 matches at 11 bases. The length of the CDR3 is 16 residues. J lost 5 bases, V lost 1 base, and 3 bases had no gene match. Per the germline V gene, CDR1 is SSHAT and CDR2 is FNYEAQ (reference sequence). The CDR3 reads CASSLGGTSGTGELFF. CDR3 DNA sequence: TGTGCCAGCAGCTTAGGTGGGACTAGCGGAACCGGGGAGCTGTTTTTT.

This chain's CDR3 is CASSSQIITNTGELFF. The DNA of the CDR3 is TGTGCCAGTAGTTCGCAGATTATTACCAACACCGGGGAGCTGTTTTTT. The chain links TRBV19 to TRBJ2-2; no clear D gene. Germline V gene data show CDR1 as LNHDA and CDR2 as SQIVND (reference sequence). CDR3 size: 16 residues. V was cut by 5 bases and J by 2 bases, with 15 bases left in between. Together with reference TRBV19 and TRBJ2-2, the CDR3 gives the full variable domain: DGGITQSPKYLFRKEGQNVTLSCEQNLNHDAMYWYRQDPGQGLRLIYYSQIVNDFQKGDIAEGYSVSREKKESFPLTVTSAQKNPTAFYLCASSSQIITNTGELFFGEGSRLTVL.

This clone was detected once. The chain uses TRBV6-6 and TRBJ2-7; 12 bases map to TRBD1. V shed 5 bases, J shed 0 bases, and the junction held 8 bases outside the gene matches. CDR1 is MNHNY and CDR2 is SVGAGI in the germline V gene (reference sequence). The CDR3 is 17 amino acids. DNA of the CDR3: TGTGCCAGCAGTCCCACCGGGACAGGGGGCTACTCCTACGAGCAGTACTTC. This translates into CASSPTGTGGYSYEQYF.

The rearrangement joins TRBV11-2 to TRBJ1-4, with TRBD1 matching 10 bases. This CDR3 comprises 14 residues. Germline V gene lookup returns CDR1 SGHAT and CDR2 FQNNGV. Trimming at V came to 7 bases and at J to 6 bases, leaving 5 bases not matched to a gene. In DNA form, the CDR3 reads TGTGCCAGCACCACCGGGACAGGGGATGAAAAACTGTTTTTT. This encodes CASTTGTGDEKLFF.

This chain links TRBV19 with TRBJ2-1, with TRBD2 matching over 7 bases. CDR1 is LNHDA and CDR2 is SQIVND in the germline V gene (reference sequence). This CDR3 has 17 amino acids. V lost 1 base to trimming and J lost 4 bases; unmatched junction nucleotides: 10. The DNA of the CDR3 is TGTGCCAGTAGTATAGTCGGATTGCGGGAGTCTTACAATGAGCAGTTCTTC. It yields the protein CASSIVGLRESYNEQFF.

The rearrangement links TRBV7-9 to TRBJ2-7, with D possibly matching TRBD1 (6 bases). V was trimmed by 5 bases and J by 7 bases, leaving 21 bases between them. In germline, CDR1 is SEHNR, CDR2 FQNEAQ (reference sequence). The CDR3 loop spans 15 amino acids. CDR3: CASSPLEGEAWEQYF. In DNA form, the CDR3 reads TGTGCCAGCAGCCCCCTCGAGGGGGAAGCTTGGGAGCAGTACTTC.

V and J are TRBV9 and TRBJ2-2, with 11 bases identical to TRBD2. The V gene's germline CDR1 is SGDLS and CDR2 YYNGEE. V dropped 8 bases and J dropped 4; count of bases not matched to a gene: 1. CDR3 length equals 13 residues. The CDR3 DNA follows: TGTGCCAGTGGGACTAGCGGCACCGGGGAGCTGTTTTTT. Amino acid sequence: CASGTSGTGELFF.

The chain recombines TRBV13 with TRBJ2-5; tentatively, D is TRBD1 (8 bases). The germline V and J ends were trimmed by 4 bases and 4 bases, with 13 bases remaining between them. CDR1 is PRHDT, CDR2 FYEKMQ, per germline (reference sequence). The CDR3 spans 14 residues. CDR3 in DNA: TGTGCCAGCAGCTCGACAGGGGAGGGAGAGACCCAGTACTTC. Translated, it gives CASSSTGEGETQYF.

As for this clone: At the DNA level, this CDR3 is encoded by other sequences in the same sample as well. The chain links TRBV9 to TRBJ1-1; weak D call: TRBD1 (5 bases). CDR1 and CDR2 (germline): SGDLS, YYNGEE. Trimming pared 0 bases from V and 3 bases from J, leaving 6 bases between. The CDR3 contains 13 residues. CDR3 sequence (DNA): TGTGCCAGCAGCGTAGGGGGCGACACTGAAGCTTTCTTT. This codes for CASSVGGDTEAFF.

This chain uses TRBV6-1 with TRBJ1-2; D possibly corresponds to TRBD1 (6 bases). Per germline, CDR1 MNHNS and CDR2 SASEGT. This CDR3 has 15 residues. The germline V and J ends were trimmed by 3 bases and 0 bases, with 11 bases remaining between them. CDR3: CASSDPDSANYGYTF. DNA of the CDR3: TGTGCCAGCAGTGACCCGGACAGCGCTAACTATGGCTACACCTTC.

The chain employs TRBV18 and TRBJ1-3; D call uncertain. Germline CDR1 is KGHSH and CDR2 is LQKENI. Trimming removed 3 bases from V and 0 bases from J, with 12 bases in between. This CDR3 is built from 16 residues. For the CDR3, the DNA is TGTGCCAGCTCACCGTCCGACGTAGCCTCTGGAAACACCATATATTTT. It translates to CASSPSDVASGNTIYF.